The rows below give T cell receptor beta chains drawn from one sample of a study of early T cells in non-severe SARS-CoV-2 infection. From the 5' RACE reads, TCRdb called clonotypes with MiXCR, one entry per CDR3 protein. The table includes about 64,000 distinct CDR3 sequences, around 13% detected once. The sample was whole blood. The receptors were sampled from an adult who was a healthcare worker with PCR-confirmed SARS-CoV-2 infection or an uninfected control (not recorded which). CDR3s include the opening cysteine and the closing phenylalanine or tryptophan. A D gene is named only where the DNA matches it firmly. Part of the rows lack a size; the others show once, few, many or a class for expanded clones.

>-|TRBJ1-1|TRBV6-6|-
TGTGCCAGCAGCTTCGGGAGGCTCATGAACACTGAAGCTTTCTTT
CASSFGRLMNTEAFF
>TRBD1|TRBJ2-5|TRBV7-6|-
TGTGCCAGCAGCTCTACAGGGGGCGAAGAGACCCAGTACTTC
CASSSTGGEETQYF
>-|TRBJ1-3|TRBV6-6|many
TGTGCCAGCAGTACGGACAGCTCTGGAAACACCATATATTTT
CASSTDSSGNTIYF
>-|TRBJ2-2|TRBV9|-
TGTGCCAGCAGCCCGGGCCTTAGCACCGGGGAGCTGTTTTTT
CASSPGLSTGELFF
>-|TRBJ1-2|TRBV12-3/TRBV12-4|-
TGTGCCAGCAGTCCGGGGACCCTGGGCGCTAACTATGGCTACACCTTC
CASSPGTLGANYGYTF
>-|TRBJ1-6|TRBV10-3|-
TGTGCCATCTCGCGAGGGGATTCACCCCTCCACTTT
CAISRGDSPLHF
>TRBD1|TRBJ1-3|TRBV3-1|-
TGTGCCAGCAGCCGGCGGACAGGGCGAGGAAACACCATATATTTT
CASSRRTGRGNTIYF
>-|TRBJ1-1|TRBV29-1|few
TGCAGCTATAGAGGGAACACTGAAGCTTTCTTT
CSYRGNTEAFF
>-|TRBJ1-2|TRBV19|-
TGTGCCAGTAGGCACCGGGGCGGAGCTAACTATGGCTACACCTTC
CASRHRGGANYGYTF
>-|TRBJ1-4|TRBV29-1|-
TGCAGCGTTGAGTCTCAGGGTCAACTGTTTTTT
CSVESQGQLFF
>TRBD1|TRBJ1-2|TRBV12-3/TRBV12-4|few
TGTGCCAGCAGTTTTTGGGCAGGGGGCGACCGGGATGGCTACACCTTC
CASSFWAGGDRDGYTF
>-|TRBJ1-2|TRBV6-1|many
TGTGCCAGCAGTGAAGGGACCTATGGCTACACCTTC
CASSEGTYGYTF
>-|TRBJ2-5|TRBV20-1|many
TGCAGTGCGGAGCCCTTAAACGAGGGGACCCAGTACTTC
CSAEPLNEGTQYF
>TRBD1|TRBJ2-5|TRBV7-2|few
TGTGCCAGCAGCCCACCCCCCTCAGAGCAGGGGGCTTTTCGGGAGACCCAGTACTTC
CASSPPPSEQGAFRETQYF
>TRBD1|TRBJ2-5|TRBV5-6|-
TGTGCCAGCAGCTACTACGGACAGGGCCAAGAGACCCAGTACTTC
CASSYYGQGQETQYF
>TRBD1|TRBJ2-2|TRBV7-6|-
TGTGCCAGCAGCCTCACGACAGGGGGGAACACCGGGGAGCTGTTTTTT
CASSLTTGGNTGELFF
>-|TRBJ2-7|TRBV7-2|few
TGTGCCAGCAGCTTAATTACGGACTCCTACGAGCAGTACTTC
CASSLITDSYEQYF
>-|TRBJ2-7|TRBV3-1|few
TGTGCCAGCAGCCATGCGACGGCGGACCATACTCACGAGCAGTACTTC
CASSHATADHTHEQYF
>TRBD2|TRBJ2-1|TRBV20-1|many
TGCAGTGTCATAGCGGGGAGTGCCTACAATGAGCAGTTCTTC
CSVIAGSAYNEQFF
>-|TRBJ2-5|TRBV5-1|-
TGCGCCAGCAGCTTGGTGGCAGTTCAAGAGACCCAGTACTTC
CASSLVAVQETQYF
>-|TRBJ2-5|TRBV24-1|many
TGTGCCACCAGTGATTCCGGACTTACGACCCAGTACTTC
CATSDSGLTTQYF
>-|TRBJ1-2|TRBV29-1|-
TGCAGCGTTGAGGCGGGACGAAGGGCCTATGGCTACACCTTC
CSVEAGRRAYGYTF
>-|TRBJ2-2|TRBV12-3/TRBV12-4|-
TGTGCCAGCAGTTTAATAACCGGGGAGCTGTTTTTT
CASSLITGELFF
>-|TRBJ1-2|TRBV27|many
TGTGCCAGCAGTCAGCAGGGGCCCTATGGCTACACCTTC
CASSQQGPYGYTF
>-|TRBJ1-1|TRBV2|-
TGTGCCAGCACTCGGGAGAGCTACACTGAAGCTTTCTTT
CASTRESYTEAFF
>-|TRBJ2-3|TRBV20-1|many
TGCAGTGCTAGAGAATACTCCTCAGATACGCAGTATTTT
CSAREYSSDTQYF
>TRBD2|TRBJ2-3|TRBV4-2|few
TGTGCCAGCAGCCGTCAAGAGCGGGGGGGCCCAGATACGCAGTATTTT
CASSRQERGGPDTQYF
>-|TRBJ1-5|TRBV7-2|few
TGTGCCAGCAGCTTGGCAGGAATCAATCAGCCCCAGCATTTT
CASSLAGINQPQHF
>-|TRBJ2-7|TRBV6-2/TRBV6-3|-
TGTGCCAGCAGTCCTGACGCTCTCTCCTACGAGCAGTACTTC
CASSPDALSYEQYF
>-|TRBJ1-4|TRBV18|-
TGTGCCAGCTCACCGTTGACAGCGAATGAAAAACTGTTTTTT
CASSPLTANEKLFF
>-|TRBJ1-1|TRBV30|few
TGTGCCTGGAGTGTCGAAGGGGGGTTAGAGGCTTTCTTT
CAWSVEGGLEAFF
>-|TRBJ1-1|TRBV5-4|many
TGTGCCAGCAGCTTGGACAGGGCACTGAACACTGAAGCTTTCTTT
CASSLDRALNTEAFF
>TRBD1|TRBJ1-2|TRBV7-6|few
TGTGCCAGCAGCCCCCGACAGGGAGGGTACTATGGCTACACCTTC
CASSPRQGGYYGYTF
>-|TRBJ1-2|TRBV2|few
TGTGCCAGCAGTGAAGACAGTCGCTTGAAGGCTAACTATGGCTACACCTTC
CASSEDSRLKANYGYTF
>TRBD1|TRBJ2-3|TRBV5-4|many
TGTGCCAGCAGCTTGACCCAGGGGGCTAAGGGCACAGATACGCAGTATTTT
CASSLTQGAKGTDTQYF
>TRBD1|TRBJ1-2|TRBV29-1|-
TGCAGCGTGGACCGGGACAGGGAAAACTATGGCTACACCTTC
CSVDRDRENYGYTF
>-|TRBJ1-5|TRBV2|few
TGTGCCAGCAGTGGGGGACGGAATCAGCCCCAGCATTTT
CASSGGRNQPQHF
>TRBD2|TRBJ2-7|TRBV12-3/TRBV12-4|-
TGTGCCAGCAGTAATAGCGGGGGGGTCTCCTACGAGCAGTACTTC
CASSNSGGVSYEQYF
>-|TRBJ2-7|TRBV5-1|few
TGCGCCAGCAGCCCCGGGACAATCTACGAGCAGTACTTC
CASSPGTIYEQYF
>-|TRBJ1-3|TRBV5-1|many
TGCGCCAGCAGCTTGGGTACAGCTTCTGGAAACACCATATATTTT
CASSLGTASGNTIYF
>-|TRBJ1-2|TRBV29-1|-
TGCAGCGTTGAAGATTTTGGCAGAGGCTACACCTTC
CSVEDFGRGYTF
>-|TRBJ1-1|TRBV20-1|few
TGCAGTGCTAGAGATCTCGGCACCCTAGGACAGTCGAACACTGAAGCTTTCTTT
CSARDLGTLGQSNTEAFF
>TRBD2|TRBJ2-7|TRBV29-1|-
TGCAGCGTCCCCGGGGGAGGGAACTACGAGCAGTACTTC
CSVPGGGNYEQYF
>TRBD1|TRBJ1-4|TRBV29-1|few
TGCACCGTACAGGGGTTTGGTGAAAAACTGTTTTTT
CTVQGFGEKLFF
>TRBD1|TRBJ1-3|TRBV14|-
TGTGCCAGCAGCCTGAACAGGGGAGGAAACACCATATATTTT
CASSLNRGGNTIYF
>-|TRBJ2-6|TRBV5-1|-
TGCGCCAGCTCGGAGAGGGGGACTGGGGCCAACGTCCTGACTTTC
CASSERGTGANVLTF
>-|TRBJ1-1|TRBV12-3/TRBV12-4|-
TGTGCCAGCAGCCCCGGCCCCGACACTGAAGCTTTCTTT
CASSPGPDTEAFF
>TRBD2|TRBJ2-1|TRBV6-2/TRBV6-3|many
TGTGCCAGCAGTCCTGGACTAGCCCTGCAGTTCTTC
CASSPGLALQFF
>TRBD1|TRBJ2-5|TRBV6-2/TRBV6-3|-
TGTGCCAGCAGTCCCGGGACAGTTAAGCAAGAGACCCAGTACTTC
CASSPGTVKQETQYF
>TRBD1|TRBJ2-1|TRBV27|many
TGTGCCAGCAGTCCGAGACAGGGGGTGGTTGAGCAGTTCTTC
CASSPRQGVVEQFF
>TRBD2|TRBJ2-3|TRBV5-6|-
TGTGCCAGCAGCGGGTCCGGGGGGACCACAGATACGCAGTATTTT
CASSGSGGTTDTQYF
>TRBD1|TRBJ1-4|TRBV6-6|-
TGTGCCAGCAGTTACCCCTCAGGGGGCAGAGCTAATGAAAAACTGTTTTTT
CASSYPSGGRANEKLFF
>-|TRBJ1-1|TRBV5-4|-
TGTGCCAGCAGCTTCGACAGGAACACTGAAGCTTTCTTT
CASSFDRNTEAFF
>TRBD2|TRBJ2-7|TRBV4-2|-
TGTGCCAGCAGCGTTAGCGGGGGAGCTTCCTACGAGCAGTACTTC
CASSVSGGASYEQYF
>TRBD1|TRBJ2-1|TRBV6-1|few
TGTGCCAGCAGGCTACAGGGGACCAATGAGCAGTTCTTC
CASRLQGTNEQFF
>-|TRBJ1-1|TRBV6-1|few
TGTGCCAGCAGTGAAATGGCAGGGGATTTCTTT
CASSEMAGDFF
>-|TRBJ2-1|TRBV7-9|-
TGTGCCAGCAGTCCCGAGGGCACACCCAATGAGCAGTTCTTC
CASSPEGTPNEQFF
>TRBD1|TRBJ2-7|TRBV5-5|-
TGTGCCAGCAGCCCTGGGACAGGGTCATCCTACGAGCAGTACTTC
CASSPGTGSSYEQYF
>-|TRBJ2-7|TRBV29-1|once
TGCAGCGTCGCGGGGCCCGGAGCTTCCTACGAGCAGTACTTC
CSVAGPGASYEQYF
>TRBD1|TRBJ1-1|TRBV10-2|few
TGCGCCAGCAGAGACAGGGTGGCGGGCACTGAAGCTTTCTTT
CASRDRVAGTEAFF